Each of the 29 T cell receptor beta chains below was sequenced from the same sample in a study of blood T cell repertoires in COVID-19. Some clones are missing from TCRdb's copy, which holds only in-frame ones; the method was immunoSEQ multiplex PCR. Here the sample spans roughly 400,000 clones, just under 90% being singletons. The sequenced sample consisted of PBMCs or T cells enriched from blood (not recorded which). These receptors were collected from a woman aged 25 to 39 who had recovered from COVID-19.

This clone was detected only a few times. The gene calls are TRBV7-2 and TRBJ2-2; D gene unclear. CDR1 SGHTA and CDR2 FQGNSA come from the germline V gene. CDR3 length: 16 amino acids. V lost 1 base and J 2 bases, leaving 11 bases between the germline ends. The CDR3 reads CASSLESARNTGELFF. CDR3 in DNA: TGTGCCAGCAGCTTAGAAAGCGCTCGCAACACCGGGGAGCTGTTTTTT.

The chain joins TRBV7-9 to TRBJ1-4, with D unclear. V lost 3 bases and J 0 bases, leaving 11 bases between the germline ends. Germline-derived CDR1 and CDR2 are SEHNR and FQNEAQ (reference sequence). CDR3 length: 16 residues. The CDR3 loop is CASSFLRTATNEKLFF. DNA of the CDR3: TGTGCCAGCAGCTTCTTACGGACTGCAACTAATGAAAAACTGTTTTTT.

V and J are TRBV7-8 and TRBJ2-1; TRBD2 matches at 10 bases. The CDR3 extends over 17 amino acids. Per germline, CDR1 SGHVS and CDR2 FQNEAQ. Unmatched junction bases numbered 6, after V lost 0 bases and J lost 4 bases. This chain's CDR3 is CASSLAQAGGWYNEQFF. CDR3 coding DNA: TGTGCCAGCAGCTTAGCGCAAGCGGGAGGGTGGTACAATGAGCAGTTCTTC.

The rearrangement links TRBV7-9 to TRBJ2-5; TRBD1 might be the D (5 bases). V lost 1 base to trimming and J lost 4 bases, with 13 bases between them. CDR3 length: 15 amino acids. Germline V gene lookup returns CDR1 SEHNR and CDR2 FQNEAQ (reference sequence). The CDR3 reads CASSLVGDRGETQYF. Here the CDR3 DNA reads TGTGCCAGCAGCTTAGTTGGAGATAGGGGAGAGACCCAGTACTTC.

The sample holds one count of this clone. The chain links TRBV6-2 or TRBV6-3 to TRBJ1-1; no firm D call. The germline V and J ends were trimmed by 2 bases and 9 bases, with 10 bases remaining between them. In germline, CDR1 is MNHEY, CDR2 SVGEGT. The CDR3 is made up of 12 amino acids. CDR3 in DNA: TGTGCCAGCAGTTACGGCGGGCAGAAAGCTTTCTTT. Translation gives CASSYGGQKAFF.

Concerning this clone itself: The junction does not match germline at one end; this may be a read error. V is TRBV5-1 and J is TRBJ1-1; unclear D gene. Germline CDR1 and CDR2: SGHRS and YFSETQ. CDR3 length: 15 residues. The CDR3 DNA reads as TGCGCCAGCAGCTTCTTTTCGACGGGGAACCCTGAAGCTTTCTTT. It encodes CASSFFSTGNPEAFF. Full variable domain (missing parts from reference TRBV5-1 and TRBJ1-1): KAGVTQTPRYLIKTRGQQVTLSCSPISGHRSVSWYQQTPGQGLQFLFEYFSETQRNKGNFPGRFSGRQFSNSRSEMNVSTLELGDSALYLCASSFFSTGNPEAFFGQGTRLTVV.

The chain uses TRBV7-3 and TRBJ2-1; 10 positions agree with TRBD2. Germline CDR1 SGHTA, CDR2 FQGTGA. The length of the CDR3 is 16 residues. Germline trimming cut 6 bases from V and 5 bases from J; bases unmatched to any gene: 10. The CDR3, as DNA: TGTGCCAGCAGTCTGACTTCGGGACTAGCGCACAATGAGCAGTTCTTC. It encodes CASSLTSGLAHNEQFF.

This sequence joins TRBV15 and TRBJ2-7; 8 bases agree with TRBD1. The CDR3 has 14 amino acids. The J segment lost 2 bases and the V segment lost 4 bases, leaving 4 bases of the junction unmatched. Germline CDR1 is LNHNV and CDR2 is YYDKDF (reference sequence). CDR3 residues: CATSTRQGTYEQYF. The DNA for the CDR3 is TGTGCCACCAGCACCCGACAGGGGACCTACGAGCAGTACTTC.

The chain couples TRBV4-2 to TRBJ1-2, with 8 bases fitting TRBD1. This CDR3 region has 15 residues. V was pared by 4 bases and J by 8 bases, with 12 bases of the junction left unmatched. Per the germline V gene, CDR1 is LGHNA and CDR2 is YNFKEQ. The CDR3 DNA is TGTGCCAGCAGCCCCTTAAGAGGCAGGGGGCACGGCTACACCTTC. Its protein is CASSPLRGRGHGYTF.

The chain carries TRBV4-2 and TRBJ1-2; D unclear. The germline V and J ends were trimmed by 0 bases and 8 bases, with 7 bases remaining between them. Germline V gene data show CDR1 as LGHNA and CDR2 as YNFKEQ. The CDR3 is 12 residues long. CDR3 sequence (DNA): TGTGCCAGCAGCCAAGAGCCGGGGGGCTACACCTTC. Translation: CASSQEPGGYTF.

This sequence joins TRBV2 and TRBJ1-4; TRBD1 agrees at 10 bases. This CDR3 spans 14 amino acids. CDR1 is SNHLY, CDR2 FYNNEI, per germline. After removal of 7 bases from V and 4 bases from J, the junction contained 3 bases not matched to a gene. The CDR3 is CASTRDRGNEKLFF. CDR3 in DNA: TGTGCCAGCACCCGGGACAGGGGTAATGAAAAACTGTTTTTT.

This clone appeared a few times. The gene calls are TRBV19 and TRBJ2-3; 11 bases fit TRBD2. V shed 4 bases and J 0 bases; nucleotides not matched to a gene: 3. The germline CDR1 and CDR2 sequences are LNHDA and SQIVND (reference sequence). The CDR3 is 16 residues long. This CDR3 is CASSTRTSGSTDTQYF. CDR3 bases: TGTGCCAGTAGTACCAGGACTAGCGGGAGCACAGATACGCAGTATTTT.

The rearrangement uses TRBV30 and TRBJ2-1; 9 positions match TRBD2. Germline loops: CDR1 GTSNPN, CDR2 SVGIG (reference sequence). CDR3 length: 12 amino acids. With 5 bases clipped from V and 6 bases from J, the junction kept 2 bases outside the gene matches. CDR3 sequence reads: CAWAGGANEQFF. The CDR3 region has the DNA TGTGCCTGGGCGGGAGGGGCCAATGAGCAGTTCTTC.

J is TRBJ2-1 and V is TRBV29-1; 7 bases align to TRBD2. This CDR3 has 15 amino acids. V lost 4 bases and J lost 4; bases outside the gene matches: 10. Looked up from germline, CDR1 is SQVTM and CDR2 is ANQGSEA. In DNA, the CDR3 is TGCAGCGTTGTTCGTGGCGGGGGAGATTACAATGAGCAGTTCTTC. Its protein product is CSVVRGGGDYNEQFF.

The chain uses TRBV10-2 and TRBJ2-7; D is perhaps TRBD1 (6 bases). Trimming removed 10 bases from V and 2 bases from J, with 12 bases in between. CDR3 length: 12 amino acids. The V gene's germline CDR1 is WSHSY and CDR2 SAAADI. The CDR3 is CATATGTYEQYF. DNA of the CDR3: TGCGCCACCGCGACAGGTACCTACGAGCAGTACTTC.

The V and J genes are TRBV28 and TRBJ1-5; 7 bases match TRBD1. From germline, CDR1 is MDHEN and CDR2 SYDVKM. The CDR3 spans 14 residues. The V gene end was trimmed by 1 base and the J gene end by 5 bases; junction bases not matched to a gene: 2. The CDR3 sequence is CASSLYQGDQPQHF. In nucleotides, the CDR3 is TGTGCCAGCAGTTTATATCAGGGGGATCAGCCCCAGCATTTT.

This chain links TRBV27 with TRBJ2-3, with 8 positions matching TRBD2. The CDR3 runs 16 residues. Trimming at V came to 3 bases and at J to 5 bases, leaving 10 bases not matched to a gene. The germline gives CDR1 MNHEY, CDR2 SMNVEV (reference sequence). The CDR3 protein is CASSFGGDPPRDTQYF. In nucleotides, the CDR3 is TGTGCCAGCAGTTTCGGGGGGGACCCTCCGCGAGATACGCAGTATTTT.

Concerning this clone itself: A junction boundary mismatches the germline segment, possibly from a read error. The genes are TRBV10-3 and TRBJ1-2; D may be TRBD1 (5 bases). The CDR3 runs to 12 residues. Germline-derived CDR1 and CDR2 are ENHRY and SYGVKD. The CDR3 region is CAISAGDSILVF. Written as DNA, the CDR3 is TGTGCCATCAGTGCAGGAGACAGCATTTTAGTCTTC.

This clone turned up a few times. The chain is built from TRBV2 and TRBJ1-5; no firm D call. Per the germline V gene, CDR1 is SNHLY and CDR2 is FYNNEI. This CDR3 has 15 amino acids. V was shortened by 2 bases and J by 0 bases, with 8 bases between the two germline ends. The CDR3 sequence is CASSELRSSNQPQHF. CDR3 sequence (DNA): TGTGCCAGCAGTGAACTACGGAGTAGCAATCAGCCCCAGCATTTT.

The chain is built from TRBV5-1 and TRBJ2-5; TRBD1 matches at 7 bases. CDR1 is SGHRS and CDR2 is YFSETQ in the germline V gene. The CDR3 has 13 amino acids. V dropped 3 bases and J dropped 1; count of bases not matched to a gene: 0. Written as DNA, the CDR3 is TGCGCCAGCAGCTACAGGGGCCAAGAGACCCAGTACTTC. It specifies CASSYRGQETQYF.

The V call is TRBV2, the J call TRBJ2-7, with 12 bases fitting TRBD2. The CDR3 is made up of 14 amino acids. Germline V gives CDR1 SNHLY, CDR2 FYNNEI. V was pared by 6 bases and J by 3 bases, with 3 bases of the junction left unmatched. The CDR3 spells CASRPTSGSYEQYF. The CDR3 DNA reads TGTGCCAGCAGGCCGACTAGCGGGAGCTACGAGCAGTACTTC. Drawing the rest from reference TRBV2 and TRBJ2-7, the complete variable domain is EPEVTQTPSHQVTQMGQEVILRCVPISNHLYFYWYRQILGQKVEFLVSFYNNEISEKSEIFDDQFSVERPDGSNFTLKIRSTKLEDSAMYFCASRPTSGSYEQYFGPGTRLTVT.

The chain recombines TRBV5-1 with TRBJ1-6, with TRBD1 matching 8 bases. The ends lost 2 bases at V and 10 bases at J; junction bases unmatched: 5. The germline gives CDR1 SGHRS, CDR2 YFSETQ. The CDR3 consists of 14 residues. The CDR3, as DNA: TGCGCCAGCAGCTTTGGACAGGGCAGCTCACCCCTCCACTTT. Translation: CASSFGQGSSPLHF. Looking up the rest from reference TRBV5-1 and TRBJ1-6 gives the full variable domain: KAGVTQTPRYLIKTRGQQVTLSCSPISGHRSVSWYQQTPGQGLQFLFEYFSETQRNKGNFPGRFSGRQFSNSRSEMNVSTLELGDSALYLCASSFGQGSSPLHFGNGTRLTVT.

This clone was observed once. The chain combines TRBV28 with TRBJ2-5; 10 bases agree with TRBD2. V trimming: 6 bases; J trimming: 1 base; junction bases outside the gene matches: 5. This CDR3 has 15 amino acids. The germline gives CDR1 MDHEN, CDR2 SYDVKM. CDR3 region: CASSRRTSGQETQYF. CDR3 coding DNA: TGTGCCAGCAGCAGGAGGACTAGCGGCCAAGAGACCCAGTACTTC. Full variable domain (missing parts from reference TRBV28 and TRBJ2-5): DVKVTQSSRYLVKRTGEKVFLECVQDMDHENMFWYRQDPGLGLRLIYFSYDVKMKEKGDIPEGYSVSREKKERFSLILESASTNQTSMYLCASSRRTSGQETQYFGPGTRLLVL.

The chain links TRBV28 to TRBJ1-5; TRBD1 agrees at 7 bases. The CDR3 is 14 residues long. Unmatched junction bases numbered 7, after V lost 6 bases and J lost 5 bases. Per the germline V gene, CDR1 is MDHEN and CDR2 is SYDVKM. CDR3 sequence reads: CASSPKTGYQPQHF. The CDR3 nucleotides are TGTGCCAGCAGCCCAAAGACAGGGTATCAGCCCCAGCATTTT.

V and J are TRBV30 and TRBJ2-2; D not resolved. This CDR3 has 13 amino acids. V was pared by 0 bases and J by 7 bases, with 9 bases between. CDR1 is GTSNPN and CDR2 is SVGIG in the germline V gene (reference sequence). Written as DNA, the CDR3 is TGTGCCTGGAGTGTACGAAGCGACGGGGAGCTGTTTTTT. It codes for CAWSVRSDGELFF.

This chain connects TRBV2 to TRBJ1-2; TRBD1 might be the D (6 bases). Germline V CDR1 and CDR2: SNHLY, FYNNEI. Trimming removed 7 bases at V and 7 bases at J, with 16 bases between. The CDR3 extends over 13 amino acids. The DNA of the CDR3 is TGTGCCAGCAAGGGGGACAAGGGTTCTGGCTACACCTTC. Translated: CASKGDKGSGYTF.

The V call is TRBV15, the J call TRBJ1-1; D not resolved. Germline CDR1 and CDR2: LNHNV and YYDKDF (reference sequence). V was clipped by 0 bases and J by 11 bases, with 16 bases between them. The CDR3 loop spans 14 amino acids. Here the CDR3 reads CATSRDAIPGTAFF. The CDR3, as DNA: TGTGCCACCAGCAGAGACGCCATCCCAGGAACCGCTTTCTTT.

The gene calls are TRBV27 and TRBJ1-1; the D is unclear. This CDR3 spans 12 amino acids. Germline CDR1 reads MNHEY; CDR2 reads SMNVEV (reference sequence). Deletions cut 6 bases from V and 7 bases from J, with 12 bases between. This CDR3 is CASRGEAVEAFF. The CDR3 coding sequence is TGTGCCAGCAGAGGAGAAGCGGTTGAAGCTTTCTTT.

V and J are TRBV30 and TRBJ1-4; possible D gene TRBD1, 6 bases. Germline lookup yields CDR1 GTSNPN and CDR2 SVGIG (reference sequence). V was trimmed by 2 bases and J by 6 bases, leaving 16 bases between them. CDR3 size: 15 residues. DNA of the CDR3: TGTGCCTGGAGTCCGTGGGGGGGCGAGGATGAAAAACTGTTTTTT. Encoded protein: CAWSPWGGEDEKLFF.